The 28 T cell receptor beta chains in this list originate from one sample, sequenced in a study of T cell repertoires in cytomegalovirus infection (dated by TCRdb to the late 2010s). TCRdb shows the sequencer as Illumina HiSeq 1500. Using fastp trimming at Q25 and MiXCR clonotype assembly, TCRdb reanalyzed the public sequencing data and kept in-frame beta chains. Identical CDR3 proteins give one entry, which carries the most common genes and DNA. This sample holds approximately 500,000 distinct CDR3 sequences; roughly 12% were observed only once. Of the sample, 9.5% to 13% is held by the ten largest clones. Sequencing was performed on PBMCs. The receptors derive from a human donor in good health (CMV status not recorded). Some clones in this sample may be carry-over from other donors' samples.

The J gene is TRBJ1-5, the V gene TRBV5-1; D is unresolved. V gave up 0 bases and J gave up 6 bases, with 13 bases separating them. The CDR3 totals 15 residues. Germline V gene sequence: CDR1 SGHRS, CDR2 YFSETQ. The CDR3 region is CASSLVGTEGQPQHF. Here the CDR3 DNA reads TGCGCCAGCAGCTTGGTCGGTACAGAGGGTCAGCCCCAGCATTTT.

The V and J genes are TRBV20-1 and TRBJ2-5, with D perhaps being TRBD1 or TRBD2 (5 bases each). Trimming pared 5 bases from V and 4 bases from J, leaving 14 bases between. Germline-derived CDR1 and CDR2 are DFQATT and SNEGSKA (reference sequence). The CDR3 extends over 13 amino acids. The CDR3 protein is CSAYAGDGETQYF. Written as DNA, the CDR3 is TGCAGTGCTTACGCCGGGGACGGAGAGACCCAGTACTTC.

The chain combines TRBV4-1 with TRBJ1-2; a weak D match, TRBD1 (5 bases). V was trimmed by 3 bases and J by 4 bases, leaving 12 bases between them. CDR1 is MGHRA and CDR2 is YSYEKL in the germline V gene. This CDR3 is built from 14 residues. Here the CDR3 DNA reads TGCGCCAGCAGCCAGACAGAGCTTGGCTATGGCTACACCTTC. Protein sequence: CASSQTELGYGYTF.

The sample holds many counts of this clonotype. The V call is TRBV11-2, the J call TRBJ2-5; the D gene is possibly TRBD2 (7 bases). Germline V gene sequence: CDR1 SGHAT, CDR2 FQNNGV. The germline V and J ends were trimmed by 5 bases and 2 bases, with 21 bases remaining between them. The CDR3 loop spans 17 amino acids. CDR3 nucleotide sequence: TGTGCCAGCAGCCCTAGAAGCCGGGGGGCGGGGCAAGAGACCCAGTACTTC. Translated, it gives CASSPRSRGAGQETQYF.

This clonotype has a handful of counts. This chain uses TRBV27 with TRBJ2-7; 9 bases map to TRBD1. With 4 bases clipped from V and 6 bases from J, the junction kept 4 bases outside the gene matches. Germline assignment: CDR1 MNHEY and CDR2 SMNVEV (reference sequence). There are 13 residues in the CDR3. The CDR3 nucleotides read TGTGCCAGCAGTTGGGGACAGGGAGCCGAGCAGTACTTC. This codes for CASSWGQGAEQYF.

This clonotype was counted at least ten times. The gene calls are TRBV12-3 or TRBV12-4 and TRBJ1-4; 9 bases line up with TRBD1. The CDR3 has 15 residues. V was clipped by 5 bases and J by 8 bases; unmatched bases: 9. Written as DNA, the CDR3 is TGTGCCAGCAGTGCATACAGGGGGCGCCAAGAAAAACTGTTTTTT. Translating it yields CASSAYRGRQEKLFF.

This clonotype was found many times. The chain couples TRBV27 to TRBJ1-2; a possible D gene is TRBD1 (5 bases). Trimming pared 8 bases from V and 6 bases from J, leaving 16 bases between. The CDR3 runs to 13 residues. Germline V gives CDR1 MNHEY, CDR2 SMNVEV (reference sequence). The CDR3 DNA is TGTGCCAGCCTCGGCGGGACGGATGATGGCTACACCTTC. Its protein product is CASLGGTDDGYTF.

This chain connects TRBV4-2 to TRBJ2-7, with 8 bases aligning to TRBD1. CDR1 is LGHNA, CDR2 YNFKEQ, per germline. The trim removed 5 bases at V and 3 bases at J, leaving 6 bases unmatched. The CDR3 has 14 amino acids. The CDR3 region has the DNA TGTGCCAGCAGCGGGGACAGGACTGACTACGAGCAGTACTTC. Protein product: CASSGDRTDYEQYF.

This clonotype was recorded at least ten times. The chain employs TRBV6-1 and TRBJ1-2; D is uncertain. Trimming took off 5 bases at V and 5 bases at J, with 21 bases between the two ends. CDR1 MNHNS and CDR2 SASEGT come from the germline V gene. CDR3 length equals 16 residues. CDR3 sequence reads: CASSIRLADPAYGYTF. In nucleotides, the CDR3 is TGTGCCAGCAGTATCCGCTTGGCGGACCCCGCTTATGGCTACACCTTC.

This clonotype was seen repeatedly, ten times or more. The CDR3, as DNA: TGTGCCAGCAGTAGCGGGAGGCTCAATGAGCAGTTCTTC. Its translation is CASSSGRLNEQFF. The gene calls are TRBV13 and TRBJ2-1; 10 nucleotides agree with TRBD2. CDR3 size: 13 residues. Germline assignment: CDR1 PRHDT and CDR2 FYEKMQ (reference sequence). Trimming at V came to 6 bases and at J to 6 bases, leaving 2 bases not matched to a gene.

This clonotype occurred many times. The CDR3 sequence is CASSSEQGIGYEQYF. The CDR3 DNA reads TGTGCCAGCAGCTCAGAACAGGGAATAGGCTACGAGCAGTACTTC. The chain combines TRBV7-3 with TRBJ2-7; the D gene is possibly TRBD1 (6 bases). The CDR3 totals 15 residues. Per germline, CDR1 SGHTA and CDR2 FQGTGA. V was clipped by 4 bases and J by 3 bases, with 16 bases between them.

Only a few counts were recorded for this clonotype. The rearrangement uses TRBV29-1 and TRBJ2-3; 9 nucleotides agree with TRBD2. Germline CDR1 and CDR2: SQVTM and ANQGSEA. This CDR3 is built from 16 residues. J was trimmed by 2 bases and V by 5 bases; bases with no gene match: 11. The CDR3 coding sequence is TGCAGCGTTCGGAGCGGGGGGCTACCATTCACAGATACGCAGTATTTT. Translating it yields CSVRSGGLPFTDTQYF.

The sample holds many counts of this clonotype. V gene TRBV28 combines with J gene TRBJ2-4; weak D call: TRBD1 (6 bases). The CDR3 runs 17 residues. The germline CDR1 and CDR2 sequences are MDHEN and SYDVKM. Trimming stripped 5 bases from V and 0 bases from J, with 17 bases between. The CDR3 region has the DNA TGTGCCAGCAGTCCCCGGACAGCTTTCTTAGCCAAAAACATTCAGTACTTC. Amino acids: CASSPRTAFLAKNIQYF.

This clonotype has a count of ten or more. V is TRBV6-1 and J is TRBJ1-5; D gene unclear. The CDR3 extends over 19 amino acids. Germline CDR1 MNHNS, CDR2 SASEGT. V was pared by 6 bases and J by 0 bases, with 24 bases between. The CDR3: CASRHAASQSLYSNQPQHF. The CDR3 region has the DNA TGTGCCAGCAGACACGCGGCCAGCCAGTCCCTCTATAGCAATCAGCCCCAGCATTTT.

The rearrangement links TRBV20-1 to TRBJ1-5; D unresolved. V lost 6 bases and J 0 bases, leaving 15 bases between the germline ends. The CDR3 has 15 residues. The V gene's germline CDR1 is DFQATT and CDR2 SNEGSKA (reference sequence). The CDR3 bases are TGCAGTGCAAGGAGGGAACAGATTAGCAATCAGCCCCAGCATTTT. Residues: CSARREQISNQPQHF.

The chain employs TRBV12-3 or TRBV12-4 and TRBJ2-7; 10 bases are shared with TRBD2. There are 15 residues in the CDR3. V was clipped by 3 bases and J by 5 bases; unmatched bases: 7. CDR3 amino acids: CASSLNQAGGHEQYF. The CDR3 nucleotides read TGTGCCAGCAGTTTGAACCAAGCGGGGGGGCACGAGCAGTACTTC.

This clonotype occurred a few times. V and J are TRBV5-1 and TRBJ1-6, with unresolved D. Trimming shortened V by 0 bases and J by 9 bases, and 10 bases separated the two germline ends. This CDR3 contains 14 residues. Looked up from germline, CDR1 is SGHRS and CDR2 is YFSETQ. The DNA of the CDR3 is TGCGCCAGCAGCTTGGAGGGCCCGGGTTCACCCCTCCACTTT. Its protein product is CASSLEGPGSPLHF. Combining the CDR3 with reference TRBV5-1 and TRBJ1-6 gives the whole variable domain KAGVTQTPRYLIKTRGQQVTLSCSPISGHRSVSWYQQTPGQGLQFLFEYFSETQRNKGNFPGRFSGRQFSNSRSEMNVSTLELGDSALYLCASSLEGPGSPLHFGNGTRLTVT.

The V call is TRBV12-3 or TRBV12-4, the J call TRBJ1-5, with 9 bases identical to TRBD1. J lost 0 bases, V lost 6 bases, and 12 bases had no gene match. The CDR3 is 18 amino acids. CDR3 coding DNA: TGTGCCAGCAGCAAGCGGACAGGGGCGACATATAGCAATCAGCCCCAGCATTTT. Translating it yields CASSKRTGATYSNQPQHF.

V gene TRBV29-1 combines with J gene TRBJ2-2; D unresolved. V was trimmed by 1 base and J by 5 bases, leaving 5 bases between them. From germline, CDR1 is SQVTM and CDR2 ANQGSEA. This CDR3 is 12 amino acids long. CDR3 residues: CSVEGLTGELFF. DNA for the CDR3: TGCAGCGTTGAAGGTTTAACCGGGGAGCTGTTTTTT.

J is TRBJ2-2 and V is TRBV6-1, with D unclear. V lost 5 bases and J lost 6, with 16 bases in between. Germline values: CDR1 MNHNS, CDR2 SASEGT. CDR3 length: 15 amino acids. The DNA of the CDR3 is TGTGCCAGCAGTTCACAATTGAGAGGAGCCGGGGAGCTGTTTTTT. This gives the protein CASSSQLRGAGELFF.

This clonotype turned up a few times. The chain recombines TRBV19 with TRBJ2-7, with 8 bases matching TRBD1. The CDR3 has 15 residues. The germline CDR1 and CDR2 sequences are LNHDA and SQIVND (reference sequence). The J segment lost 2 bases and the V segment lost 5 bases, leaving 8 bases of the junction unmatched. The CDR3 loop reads CASSPRTGQTYEQYF. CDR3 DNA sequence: TGTGCCAGTAGTCCACGGACAGGGCAAACCTACGAGCAGTACTTC.

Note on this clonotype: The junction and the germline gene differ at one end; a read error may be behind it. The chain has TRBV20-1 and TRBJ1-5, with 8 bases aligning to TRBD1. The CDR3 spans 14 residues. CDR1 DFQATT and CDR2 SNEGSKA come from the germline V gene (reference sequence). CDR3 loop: CSATTGTGNQPQQF. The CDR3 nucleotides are TGCAGTGCTACAACCGGGACAGGCAATCAGCCCCAGCAGTTT.

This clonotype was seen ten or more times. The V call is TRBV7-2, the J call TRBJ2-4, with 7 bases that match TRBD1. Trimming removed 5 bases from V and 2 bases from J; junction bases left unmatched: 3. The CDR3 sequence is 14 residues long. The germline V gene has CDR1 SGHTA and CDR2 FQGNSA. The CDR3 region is CASSADRPKNIQYF. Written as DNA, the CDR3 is TGTGCCAGCAGCGCGGACAGGCCCAAAAACATTCAGTACTTC. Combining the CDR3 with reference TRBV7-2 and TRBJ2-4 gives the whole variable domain GAGVSQSPSNKVTEKGKDVELRCDPISGHTALYWYRQSLGQGLEFLIYFQGNSAPDKSGLPSDRFSAERTGGSVSTLTIQRTQQEDSAVYLCASSADRPKNIQYFGAGTRLSVL.

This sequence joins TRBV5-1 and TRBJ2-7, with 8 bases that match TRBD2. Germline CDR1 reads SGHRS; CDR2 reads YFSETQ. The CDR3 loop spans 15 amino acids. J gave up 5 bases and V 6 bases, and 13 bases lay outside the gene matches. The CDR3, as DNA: TGCGCCAGCAACAAGCGGGGGCGGGTTGAGGACGAGCAGTACTTC. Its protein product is CASNKRGRVEDEQYF.

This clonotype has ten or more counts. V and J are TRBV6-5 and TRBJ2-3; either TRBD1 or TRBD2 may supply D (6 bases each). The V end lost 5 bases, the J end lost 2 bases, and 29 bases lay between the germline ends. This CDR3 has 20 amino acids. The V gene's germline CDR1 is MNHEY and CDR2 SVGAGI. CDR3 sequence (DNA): TGTGCCAGCAGTAACCGGGGGACATTGGGCACCCTGTCTCTCACAGATACGCAGTATTTT. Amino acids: CASSNRGTLGTLSLTDTQYF.

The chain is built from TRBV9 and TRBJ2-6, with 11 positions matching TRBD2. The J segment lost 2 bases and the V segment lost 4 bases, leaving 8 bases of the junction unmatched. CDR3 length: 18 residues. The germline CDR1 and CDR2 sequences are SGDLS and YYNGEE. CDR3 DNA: TGTGCCAGCAGCTTTAGCGGGAGGGCCGGTACTGGGGCCAACGTCCTGACTTTC. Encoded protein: CASSFSGRAGTGANVLTF.

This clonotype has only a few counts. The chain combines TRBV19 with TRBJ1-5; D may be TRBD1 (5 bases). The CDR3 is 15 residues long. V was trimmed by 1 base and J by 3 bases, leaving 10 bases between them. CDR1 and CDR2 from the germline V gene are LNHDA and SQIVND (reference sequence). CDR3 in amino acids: CASSIGAGNNQPQHF. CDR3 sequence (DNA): TGTGCCAGTAGTATAGGGGCAGGGAACAATCAGCCCCAGCATTTT.

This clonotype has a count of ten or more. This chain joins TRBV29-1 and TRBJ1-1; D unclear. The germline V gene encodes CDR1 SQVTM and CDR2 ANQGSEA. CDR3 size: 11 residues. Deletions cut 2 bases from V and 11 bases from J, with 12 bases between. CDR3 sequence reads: CSVEISQGAFF. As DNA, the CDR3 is TGCAGCGTTGAAATCTCGCAAGGGGCTTTCTTT.